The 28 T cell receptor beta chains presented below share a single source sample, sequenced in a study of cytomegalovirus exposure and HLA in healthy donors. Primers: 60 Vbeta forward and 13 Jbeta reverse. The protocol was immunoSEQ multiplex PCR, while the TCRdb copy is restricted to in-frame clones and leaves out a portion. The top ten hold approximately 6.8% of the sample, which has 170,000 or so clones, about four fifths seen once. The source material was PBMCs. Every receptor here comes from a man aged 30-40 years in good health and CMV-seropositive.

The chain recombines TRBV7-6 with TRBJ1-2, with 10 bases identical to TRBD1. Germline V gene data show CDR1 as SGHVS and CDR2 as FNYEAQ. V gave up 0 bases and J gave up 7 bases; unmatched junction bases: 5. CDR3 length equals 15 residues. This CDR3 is CASSLARGDRGGYTF. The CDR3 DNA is TGTGCCAGCAGCTTAGCGCGTGGGGACAGGGGTGGCTACACCTTC.

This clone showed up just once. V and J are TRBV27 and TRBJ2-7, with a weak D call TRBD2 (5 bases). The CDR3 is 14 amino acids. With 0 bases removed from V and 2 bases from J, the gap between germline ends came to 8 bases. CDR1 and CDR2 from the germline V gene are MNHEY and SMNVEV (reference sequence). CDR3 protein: CASSLSHGTYEQYF. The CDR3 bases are TGTGCCAGCAGTTTATCCCACGGGACCTACGAGCAGTACTTC.

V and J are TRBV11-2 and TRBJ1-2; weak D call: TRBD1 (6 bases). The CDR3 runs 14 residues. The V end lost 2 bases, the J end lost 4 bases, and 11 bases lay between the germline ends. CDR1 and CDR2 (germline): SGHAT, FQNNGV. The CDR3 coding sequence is TGTGCCAGCAGCTTATCGGACAGTCGCTATGGCTACACCTTC. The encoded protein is CASSLSDSRYGYTF. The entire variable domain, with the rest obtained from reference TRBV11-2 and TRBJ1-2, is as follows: EAGVAQSPRYKIIEKRQSVAFWCNPISGHATLYWYQQILGQGPKLLIQFQNNGVVDDSQLPKDRFSAERLKGVDSTLKIQPAKLEDSAVYLCASSLSDSRYGYTFGSGTRLTVV.

CDR3 region: CASRKQGADYEQYF. The CDR3 nucleotides read TGTGCCAGCAGGAAACAGGGGGCGGACTACGAGCAGTACTTC. This chain joins TRBV5-6 and TRBJ2-7, with 9 bases that match TRBD1. Germline trimming cut 5 bases from V and 3 bases from J; bases unmatched to any gene: 6. The germline gives CDR1 SGHDT, CDR2 YYEEEE. The CDR3 has 14 amino acids.

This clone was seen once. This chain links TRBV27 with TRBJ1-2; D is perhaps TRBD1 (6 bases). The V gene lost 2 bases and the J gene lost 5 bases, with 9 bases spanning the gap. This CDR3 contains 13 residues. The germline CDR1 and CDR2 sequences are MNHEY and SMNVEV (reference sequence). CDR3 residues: CASSLKGVYGYTF. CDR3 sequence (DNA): TGTGCCAGCAGTTTAAAGGGGGTTTATGGCTACACCTTC.

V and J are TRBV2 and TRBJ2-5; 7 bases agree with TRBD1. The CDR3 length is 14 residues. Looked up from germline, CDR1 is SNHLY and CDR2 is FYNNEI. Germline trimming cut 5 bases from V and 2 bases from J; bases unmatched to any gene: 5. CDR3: CASSIGTEQETQYF. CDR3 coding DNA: TGTGCCAGCAGTATAGGGACAGAACAAGAGACCCAGTACTTC.

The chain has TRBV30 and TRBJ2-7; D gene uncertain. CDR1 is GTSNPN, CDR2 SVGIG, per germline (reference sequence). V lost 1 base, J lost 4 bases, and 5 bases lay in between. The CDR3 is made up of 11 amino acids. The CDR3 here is CAWSDKYEQYF. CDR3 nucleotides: TGTGCCTGGAGTGATAAATACGAGCAGTACTTC.

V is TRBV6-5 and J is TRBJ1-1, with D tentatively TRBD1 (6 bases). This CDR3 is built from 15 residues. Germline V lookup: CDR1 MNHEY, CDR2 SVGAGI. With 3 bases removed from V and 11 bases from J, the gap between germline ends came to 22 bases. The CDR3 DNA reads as TGTGCCAGCAGTTATGGGTCCAATAAACAGGGAGTGGCTTTCTTT. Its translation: CASSYGSNKQGVAFF.

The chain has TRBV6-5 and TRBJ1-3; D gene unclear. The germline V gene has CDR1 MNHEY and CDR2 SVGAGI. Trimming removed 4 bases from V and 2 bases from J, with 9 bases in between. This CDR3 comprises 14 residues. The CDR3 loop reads CASSLGGTGNTIYF. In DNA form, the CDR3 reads TGTGCCAGCAGTTTAGGCGGTACTGGAAACACCATATATTTT.

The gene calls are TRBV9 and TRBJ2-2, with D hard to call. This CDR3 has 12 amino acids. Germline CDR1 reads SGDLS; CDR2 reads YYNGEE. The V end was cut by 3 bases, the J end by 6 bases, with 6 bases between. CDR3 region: CASSEIAGELFF. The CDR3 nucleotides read TGTGCCAGCAGCGAGATAGCCGGGGAGCTGTTTTTT.

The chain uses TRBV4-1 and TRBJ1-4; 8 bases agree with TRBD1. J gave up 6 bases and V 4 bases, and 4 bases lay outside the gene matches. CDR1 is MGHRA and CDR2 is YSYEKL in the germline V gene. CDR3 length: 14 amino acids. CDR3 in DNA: TGCGCCAGCAGCCTAACAGGGGGGTATGAAAAACTGTTTTTT. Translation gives CASSLTGGYEKLFF.

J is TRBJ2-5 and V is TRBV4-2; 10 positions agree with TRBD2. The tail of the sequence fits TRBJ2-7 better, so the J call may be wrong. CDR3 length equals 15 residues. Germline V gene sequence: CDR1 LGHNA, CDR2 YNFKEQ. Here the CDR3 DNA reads TGTGCCAGCAGCCGAGGGACTAGCGACTCCTACGAGCAGTACTTC. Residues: CASSRGTSDSYEQYF.

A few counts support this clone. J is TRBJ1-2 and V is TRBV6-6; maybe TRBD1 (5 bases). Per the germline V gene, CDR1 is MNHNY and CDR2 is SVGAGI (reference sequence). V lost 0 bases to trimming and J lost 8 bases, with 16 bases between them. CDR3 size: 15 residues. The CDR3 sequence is CASSYSGQGLEGYTF. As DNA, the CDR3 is TGTGCCAGCAGTTACTCGGGGCAGGGTTTGGAAGGCTACACCTTC.

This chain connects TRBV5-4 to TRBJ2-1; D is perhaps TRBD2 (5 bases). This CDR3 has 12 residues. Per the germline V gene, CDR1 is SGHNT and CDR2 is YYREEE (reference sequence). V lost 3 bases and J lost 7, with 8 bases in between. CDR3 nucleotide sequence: TGTGCCAGCAGCTCGGGAATTAATGAGCAGTTCTTC. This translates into CASSSGINEQFF.

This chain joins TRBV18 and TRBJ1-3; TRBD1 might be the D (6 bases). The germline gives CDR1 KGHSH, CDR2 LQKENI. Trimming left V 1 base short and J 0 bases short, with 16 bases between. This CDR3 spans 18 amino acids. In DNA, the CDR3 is TGTGCCAGCTCACCACGGGGGCCGGCCTCGGGCTCTGGAAACACCATATATTTT. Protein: CASSPRGPASGSGNTIYF.

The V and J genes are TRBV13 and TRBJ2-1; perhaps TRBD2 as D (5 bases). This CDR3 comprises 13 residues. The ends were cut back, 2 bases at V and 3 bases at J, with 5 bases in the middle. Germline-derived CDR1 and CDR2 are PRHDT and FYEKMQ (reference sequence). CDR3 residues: CASSLRDYNEQFF. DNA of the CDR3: TGTGCCAGCAGCTTACGGGACTACAATGAGCAGTTCTTC.

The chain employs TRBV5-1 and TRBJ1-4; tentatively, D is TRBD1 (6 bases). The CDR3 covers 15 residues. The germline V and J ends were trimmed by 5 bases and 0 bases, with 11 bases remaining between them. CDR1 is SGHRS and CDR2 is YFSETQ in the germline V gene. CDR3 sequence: CASSLTGTTNEKLFF. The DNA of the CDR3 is TGCGCCAGCAGTCTTACAGGGACAACTAATGAAAAACTGTTTTTT.

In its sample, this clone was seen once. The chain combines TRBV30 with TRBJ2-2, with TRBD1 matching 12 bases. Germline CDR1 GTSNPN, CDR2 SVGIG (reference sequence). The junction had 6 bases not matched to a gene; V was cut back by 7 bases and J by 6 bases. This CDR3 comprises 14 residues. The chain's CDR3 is CASRDRGPPGELFF. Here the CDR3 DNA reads TGTGCCTCTAGGGACAGGGGGCCCCCCGGGGAGCTGTTTTTT.

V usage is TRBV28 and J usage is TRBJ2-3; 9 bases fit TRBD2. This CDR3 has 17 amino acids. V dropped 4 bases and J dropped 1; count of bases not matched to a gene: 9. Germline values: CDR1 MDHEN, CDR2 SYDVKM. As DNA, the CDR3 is TGTGCCAGCAGTTCCCCCTGGGAGCGGGAGGGCACAGATACGCAGTATTTT. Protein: CASSSPWEREGTDTQYF.

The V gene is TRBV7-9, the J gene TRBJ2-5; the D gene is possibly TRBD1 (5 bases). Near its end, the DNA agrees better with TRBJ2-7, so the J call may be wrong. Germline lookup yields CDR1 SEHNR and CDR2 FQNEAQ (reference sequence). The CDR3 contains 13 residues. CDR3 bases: TGTGCCAGCAGCGCCACAGGCCAGGACGAGCAGTACTTC. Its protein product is CASSATGQDEQYF.

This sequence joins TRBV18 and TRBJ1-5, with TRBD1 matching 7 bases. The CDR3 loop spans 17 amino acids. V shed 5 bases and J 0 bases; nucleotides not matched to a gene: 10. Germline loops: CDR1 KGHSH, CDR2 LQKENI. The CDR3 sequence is CASSSSRDRGSNQPQHF. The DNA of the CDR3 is TGTGCCAGCTCATCTTCCCGGGACAGAGGTAGCAATCAGCCCCAGCATTTT.

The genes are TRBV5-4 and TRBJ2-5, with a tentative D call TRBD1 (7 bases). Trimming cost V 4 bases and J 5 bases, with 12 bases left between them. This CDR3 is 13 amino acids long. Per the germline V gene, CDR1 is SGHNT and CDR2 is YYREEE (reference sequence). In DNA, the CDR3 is TGTGCCAGCAGCGCGGGACAGCGGGAGACCCAGTACTTC. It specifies CASSAGQRETQYF.

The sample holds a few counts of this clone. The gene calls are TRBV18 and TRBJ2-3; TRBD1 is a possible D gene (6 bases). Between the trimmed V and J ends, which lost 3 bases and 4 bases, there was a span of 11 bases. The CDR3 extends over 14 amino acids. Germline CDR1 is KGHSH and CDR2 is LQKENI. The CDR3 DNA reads TGTGCCAGCTCACCTTCAGGGGCCCCAGATACGCAGTATTTT. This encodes CASSPSGAPDTQYF.

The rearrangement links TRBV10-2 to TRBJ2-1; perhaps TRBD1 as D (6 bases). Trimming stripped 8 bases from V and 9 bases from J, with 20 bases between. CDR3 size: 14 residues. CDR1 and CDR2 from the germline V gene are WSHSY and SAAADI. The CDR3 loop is CASGSPAQGSEQFF. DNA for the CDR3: TGCGCCAGCGGTTCCCCGGCACAGGGCAGTGAGCAGTTCTTC.

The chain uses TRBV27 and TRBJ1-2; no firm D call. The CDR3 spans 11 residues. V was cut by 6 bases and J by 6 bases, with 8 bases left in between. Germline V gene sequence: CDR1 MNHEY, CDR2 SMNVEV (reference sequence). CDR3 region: CASSTGDGYTF. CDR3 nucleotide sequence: TGTGCCAGCAGCACGGGTGATGGCTACACCTTC.

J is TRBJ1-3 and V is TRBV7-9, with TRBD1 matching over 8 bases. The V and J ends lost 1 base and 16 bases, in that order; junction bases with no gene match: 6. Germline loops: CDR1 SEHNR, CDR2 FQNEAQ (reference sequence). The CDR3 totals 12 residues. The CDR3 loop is CASSLDRGESYF. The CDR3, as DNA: TGTGCCAGCAGCTTAGACAGGGGGGAATCTTATTTT.

CDR3 bases: TGCAGCGTGAGGACTAGCGGGAGCACAGATACGCAGTATTTT. Translating it yields CSVRTSGSTDTQYF. The rearrangement joins TRBV29-1 to TRBJ2-3; 11 nucleotides line up with TRBD2. From germline, CDR1 is SQVTM and CDR2 ANQGSEA. The CDR3 is 14 amino acids. V shed 6 bases, J shed 0 bases, and the junction held 2 bases outside the gene matches.

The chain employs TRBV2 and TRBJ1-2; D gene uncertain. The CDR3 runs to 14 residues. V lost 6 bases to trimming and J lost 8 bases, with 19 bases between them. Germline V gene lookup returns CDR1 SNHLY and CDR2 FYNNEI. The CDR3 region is CASRTYVSGGGYTF. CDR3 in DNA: TGTGCCAGCAGGACGTATGTATCAGGAGGAGGCTACACCTTC.